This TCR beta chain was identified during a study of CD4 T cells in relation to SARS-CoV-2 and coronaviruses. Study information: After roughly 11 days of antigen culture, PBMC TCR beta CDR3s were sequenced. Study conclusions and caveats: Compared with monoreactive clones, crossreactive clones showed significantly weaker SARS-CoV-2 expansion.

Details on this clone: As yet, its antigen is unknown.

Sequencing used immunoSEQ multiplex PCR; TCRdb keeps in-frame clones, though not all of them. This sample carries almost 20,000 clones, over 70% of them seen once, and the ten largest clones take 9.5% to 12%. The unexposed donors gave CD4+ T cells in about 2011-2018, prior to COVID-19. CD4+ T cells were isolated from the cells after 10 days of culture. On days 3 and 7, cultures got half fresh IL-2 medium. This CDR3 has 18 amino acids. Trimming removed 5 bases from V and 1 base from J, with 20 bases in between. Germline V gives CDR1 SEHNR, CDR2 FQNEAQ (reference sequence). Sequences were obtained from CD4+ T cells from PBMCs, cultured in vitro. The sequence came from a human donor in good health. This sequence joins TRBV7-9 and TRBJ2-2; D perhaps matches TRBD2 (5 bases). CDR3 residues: CASSPTHQRALNTGELFF. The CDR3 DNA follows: TGTGCCAGCAGCCCTACCCACCAGAGGGCCCTGAACACCGGGGAGCTGTTTTTT.